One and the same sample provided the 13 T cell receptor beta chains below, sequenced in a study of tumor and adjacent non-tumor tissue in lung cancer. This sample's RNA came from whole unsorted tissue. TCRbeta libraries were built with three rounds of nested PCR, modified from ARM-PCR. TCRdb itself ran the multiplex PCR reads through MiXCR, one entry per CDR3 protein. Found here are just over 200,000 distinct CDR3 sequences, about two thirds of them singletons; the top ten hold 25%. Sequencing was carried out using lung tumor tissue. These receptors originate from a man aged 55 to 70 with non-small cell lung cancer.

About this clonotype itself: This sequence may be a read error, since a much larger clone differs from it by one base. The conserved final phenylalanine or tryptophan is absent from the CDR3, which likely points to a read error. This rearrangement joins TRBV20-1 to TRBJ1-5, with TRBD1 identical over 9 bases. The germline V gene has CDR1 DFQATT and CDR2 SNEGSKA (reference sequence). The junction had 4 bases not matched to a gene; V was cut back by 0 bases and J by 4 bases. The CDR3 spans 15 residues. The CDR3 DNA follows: TGCAGTGCTAGAGATTACGGACAGGGGAATCAGCCCCAGCATATT. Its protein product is CSARDYGQGNQPQHI.

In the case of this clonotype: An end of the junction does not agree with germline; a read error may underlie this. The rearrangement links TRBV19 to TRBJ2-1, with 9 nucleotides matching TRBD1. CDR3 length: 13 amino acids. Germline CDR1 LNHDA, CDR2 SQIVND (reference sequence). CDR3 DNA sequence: TGTGCCAGTAGCCCCCCCGGACAGGGGTCTGAGACCTTC. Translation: CASSPPGQGSETF.

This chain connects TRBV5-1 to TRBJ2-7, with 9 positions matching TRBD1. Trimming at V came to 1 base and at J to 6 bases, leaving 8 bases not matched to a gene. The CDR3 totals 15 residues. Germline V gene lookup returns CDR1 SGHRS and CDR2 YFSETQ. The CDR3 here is CASSLWTGVGCEQYF. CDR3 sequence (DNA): TGCGCCAGCAGCTTGTGGACAGGGGTAGGCTGCGAGCAGTACTTC.

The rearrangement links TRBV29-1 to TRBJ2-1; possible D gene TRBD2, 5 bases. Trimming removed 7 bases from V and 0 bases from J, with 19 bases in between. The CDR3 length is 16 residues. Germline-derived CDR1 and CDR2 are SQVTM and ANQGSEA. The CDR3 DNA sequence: TGCAGCGCTACTAGGTTCGGGGAGAGCTCCTACAATGAGCAGTTCTTC. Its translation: CSATRFGESSYNEQFF.

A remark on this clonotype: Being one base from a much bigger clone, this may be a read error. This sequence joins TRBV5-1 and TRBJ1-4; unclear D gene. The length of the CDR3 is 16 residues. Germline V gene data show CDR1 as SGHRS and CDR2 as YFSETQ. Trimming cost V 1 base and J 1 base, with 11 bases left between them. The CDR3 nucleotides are TGCGCCAGCAGCTTGATCCCAGTGGAAACTAATGAAAAACTGTTTTTT. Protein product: CASSLIPVETNEKLFF.

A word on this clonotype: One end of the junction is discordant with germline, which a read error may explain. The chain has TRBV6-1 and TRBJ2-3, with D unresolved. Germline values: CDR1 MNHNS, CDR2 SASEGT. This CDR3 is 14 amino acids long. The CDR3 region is CTSSEWGSADTQYF. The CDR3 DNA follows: TGTACCAGCAGTGAATGGGGTAGTGCAGATACGCAGTATTTT.

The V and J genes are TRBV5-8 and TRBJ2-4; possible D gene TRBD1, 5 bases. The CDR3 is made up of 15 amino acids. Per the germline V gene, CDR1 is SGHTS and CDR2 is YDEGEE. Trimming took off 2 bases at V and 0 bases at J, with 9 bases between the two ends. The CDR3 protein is CASSFFRVAKNIQYF. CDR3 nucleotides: TGTGCCAGCAGCTTTTTCAGGGTAGCCAAAAACATTCAGTACTTC.

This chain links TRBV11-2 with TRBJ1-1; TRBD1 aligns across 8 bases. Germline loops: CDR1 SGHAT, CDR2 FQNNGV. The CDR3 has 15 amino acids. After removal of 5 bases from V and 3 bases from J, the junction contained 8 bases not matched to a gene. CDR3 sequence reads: CASSHFQGADTEAFF. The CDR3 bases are TGTGCCAGCAGCCATTTCCAGGGGGCTGACACTGAAGCTTTCTTT.

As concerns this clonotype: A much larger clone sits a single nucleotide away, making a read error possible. CDR3 DNA: TGCAGTGATAGAGATGGGGGGGAGTTGCGCAATGAGCAGTTCTTC. Protein: CSDRDGGELRNEQFF. The chain uses TRBV20-1 and TRBJ2-1, with TRBD2 identical over 7 bases. The CDR3 extends over 15 amino acids. The germline gives CDR1 DFQATT, CDR2 SNEGSKA (reference sequence).

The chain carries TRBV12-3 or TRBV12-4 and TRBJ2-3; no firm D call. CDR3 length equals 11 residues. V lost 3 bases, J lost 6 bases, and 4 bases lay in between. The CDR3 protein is CASSLLDTQYF. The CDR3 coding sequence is TGTGCCAGCAGTTTGCTGGATACGCAGTATTTT.

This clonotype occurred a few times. CDR3 protein: CASSLPPDRVQPQHF. The CDR3 DNA follows: TGTGCCAGCAGTTTACCCCCCGACAGGGTTCAGCCCCAGCATTTT. The chain has TRBV6-2 or TRBV6-3 and TRBJ1-5, with 7 nucleotides matching TRBD1. Germline V gene data show CDR1 as MNHEY and CDR2 as SVGEGT. V dropped 4 bases and J dropped 6; count of bases not matched to a gene: 9. The CDR3 has 15 amino acids.

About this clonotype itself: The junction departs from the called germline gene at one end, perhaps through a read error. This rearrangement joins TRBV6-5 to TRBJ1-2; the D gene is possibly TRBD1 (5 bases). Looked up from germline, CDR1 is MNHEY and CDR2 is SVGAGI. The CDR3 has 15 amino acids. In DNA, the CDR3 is TGCGTCAGCAGTTACGTGGGGGGAAACACCTATGGCTACACCTTC. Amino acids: CVSSYVGGNTYGYTF.

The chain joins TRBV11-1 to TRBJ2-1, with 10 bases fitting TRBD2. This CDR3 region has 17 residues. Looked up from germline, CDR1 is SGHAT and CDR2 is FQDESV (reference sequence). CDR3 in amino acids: CVCSLSRLAGDNSEQFF. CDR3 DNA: TGTGTCTGCAGCTTATCTCGGCTAGCGGGAGACAACAGTGAGCAGTTCTTC.